This T cell receptor (beta chain) derives from a study of cytotoxic CD8 clonotypes in ibrutinib-treated CLL (dated by TCRdb to the early 2020s). Context from the whole study: In this cohort, approximately 15 patients were treatment-naive and 11 to 12 were relapsed/refractory, while some 18 had unmutated IGHV. Cryopreserved peripheral blood mononuclear cells were collected before treatment, at response, and at either disease progression or sustained remission. An average of around 260,000 productive templates and approximately 91,000 productive rearrangements was obtained per sample. Response samples were obtained after a median of approximately twelve months of treatment, with a range of roughly 6 to 36 months. Partial responses were observed in some 24 patients and complete responses in 2; after a median follow-up of around 68 months, remission was maintained in about 15 patients and progression was observed in 12. Every sample from remission and from progressive disease was obtained while the patients were still on ibrutinib. Of the approximately 86 people in the trial, 25 to 30 had longitudinal samples available. On the study overall, not on this receptor specifically: Baseline clonality exceeded that of age-matched healthy donors and correlated strongly with circulating CD8+ T-cell counts. Sampling times were not matched between sustained-remission and progressing patients, and lymph node repertoires were not studied. Clonality increased at ibrutinib response, stayed stable in sustained remission, and fell back toward baseline at progression. Public clonotypes were rare and either contracted or stayed stable during treatment, and the rise in clonality at ibrutinib response reflected the expansion of private clonotypes.

Including cysteine and phenylalanine, the CDR3 has 13 amino acids. CDR3 DNA is the only sequence kept; it has 39 bases, read in frame from the first base. In the germline V gene (reference sequence), CDR1 corresponds to MNHNY and CDR2 to SVGAGI. Between the V and J ends, shortened by 5 bases and 1 base respectively, the junction contains 9 bases. A MiSeq instrument was used for deep resolution sequencing, which targeted depths ranging from 1 in 1 million up to 1 in 200,000 T cells, with coverage averaging 10x for each clonotype. The immunoSEQ hsTCRB Kit was used to generate the TCR beta libraries. The authors' pipeline ran thus. Data were analyzed with ImmunoSEQ Data Assistant and ImmunoSEQ Analyzer, with V, D and J genes assigned per IMGT definitions. Clonality, with values ranging from 0 to 1, was calculated as one minus the normalized Shannon entropy of productive rearrangement frequencies. Public clonotype analysis was restricted to overrepresented clonotypes comprising at least 0.05% of each patient's repertoire. Approximately 13 age-matched healthy donor repertoires from immuneACCESS served as clonality controls. TCRdb limited this immuneACCESS table to in-frame rearrangements with V and J called. A share of clones is missing; checked studies link under half to unresolved V genes, and the rest is unexplained. V and J calls and clone size are as listed in that table; D and trimming were resolved from the DNA. A total of about 140,000 clones appear in this sample, about 70% of them only once. The top ten constitute about 4.7% of the sample.

The time point label, as the study defines it: approximately 25 months on ibrutinib. Approximately 2 micrograms of genomic DNA were extracted from cryopreserved PBMCs for TCR beta library preparation. High-throughput TCR beta sequencing was performed on longitudinal blood samples from CLL patients receiving ibrutinib monotherapy. The patients were enrolled in a single-center, open-label phase 2 trial of ibrutinib monotherapy. Comment on this clone: This clone's antigen is unknown. No base-level quality is on record; no much larger clone is a single base apart.

The chain links TRBV6-6 with TRBJ2-7; no confident D gene assignment can be made. This specimen consisted of PBMCs, obtained after 24 months of ibrutinib treatment. The clonotype originates from a human donor with chronic lymphocytic leukemia. The CDR3 sequence is CASSPHLSYEQYF. Read as DNA, the sequence is TGTGCCAGCAGTCCCCACTTATCCTACGAGCAGTACTTC.